The rows below give T cell receptor beta chains drawn from one sample of a study of blood T cell repertoires in COVID-19. Data came from immunoSEQ multiplex PCR; TCRdb stores just in-frame clones and leaves some out. This table has over 50,000 clones, roughly two thirds appearing once. Sequenced material: peripheral blood. The receptor source for this set is a woman in her 70s with COVID-19, enrolled during active disease. Each CDR3 is given with its conserved first and last residue. The D gene is left open where the match is weak. Part of the rows lack a size; the others show once, few, many or a class for expanded clones.

CDR3 protein | CDR3 DNA | V gene | D gene | J gene | clone size
CASSIARYRTGYQPQHF | TGTGCCAGTAGTATAGCCAGATACCGGACAGGGTATCAGCCCCAGCATTTT | TRBV19 | TRBD1 | TRBJ1-5 | few
CASSQDWSRSTDTQYF | TGTGCCAGCAGCCAAGATTGGAGCCGAAGCACAGATACGCAGTATTTT | TRBV4-2 | . | TRBJ2-3 | .
CASSGRGPTGQPQHF | TGTGCCAGCAGCGGAAGAGGGCCGACAGGCCAGCCCCAGCATTTT | TRBV5-6 | . | TRBJ1-5 | .
CASSLNRGRNTEAFF | TGTGCCAGCAGCCTCAACAGGGGGAGGAACACTGAAGCTTTCTTT | TRBV3-1/TRBV3-2 | TRBD1 | TRBJ1-1 | .
CASGLKQGDHNEQFF | TGTGCTAGTGGTTTGAAACAGGGGGATCACAATGAGCAGTTCTTC | TRBV12-5 | TRBD1 | TRBJ2-1 | few
CASRMTDLGGELFF | TGTGCCAGCAGGATGACAGATTTGGGCGGGGAGCTGTTTTTT | TRBV6-4 | . | TRBJ2-2 | .
CASSLLERGGYTF | TGTGCCAGCAGCCTCCTCGAGAGAGGTGGCTACACCTTC | TRBV4-2 | . | TRBJ1-2 | .
CASSPTGQETQYF | TGTGCCAGCAGCCCGACTGGCCAAGAGACCCAGTACTTC | TRBV7-2 | . | TRBJ2-5 | .
CASSFNQDTDTQYF | TGTGCCAGCAGCTTCAATCAGGACACAGATACGCAGTATTTT | TRBV7-8 | . | TRBJ2-3 | .
CASSVAVRFQGPVSGGSNEQFF | TGTGCCAGCAGCGTAGCTGTTAGGTTCCAGGGACCTGTTAGCGGGGGTTCCAATGAGCAGTTCTTC | TRBV9 | TRBD2 | TRBJ2-1 | many
CASSQWQGENEQFF | TGTGCCAGCAGCCAGTGGCAGGGGGAAAATGAGCAGTTCTTC | TRBV7-3 | TRBD1 | TRBJ2-1 | .
CASNIGHHTEAFF | TGTGCCAGTAACATCGGACATCACACTGAAGCTTTCTTT | TRBV19 | . | TRBJ1-1 | .
CASSQALQGAGGYTF | TGCGCCAGCAGCCAAGCACTGCAGGGCGCCGGTGGCTACACCTTC | TRBV4-3 | . | TRBJ1-2 | once
CASRETSGSSYNEQFF | TGTGCCAGCAGGGAAACTAGCGGGAGCTCCTACAATGAGCAGTTCTTC | TRBV11-3 | TRBD2 | TRBJ2-1 | .